Below, 8 T cell receptor beta chains from the same sample are listed, as sequenced in a study of tumor and adjacent non-tumor tissue in lung cancer. Three rounds of nested PCR, following a modified ARM-PCR protocol, produced the TCRbeta library. Via MiXCR, TCRdb re-called the multiplex PCR reads, giving one row per CDR3 protein. The data contain more than 70,000 distinct CDR3 sequences, roughly three fifths of them singletons. RNA was extracted from bulk tissue without any cell sorting. Sequencing input: lung tumor tissue. These receptors were obtained from a man aged 70 or older with non-small cell lung cancer.

With regard to this clonotype: At one end the junction does not follow the germline gene, possibly because of a read error. The chain employs TRBV11-1 and TRBJ2-5; TRBD2 is a possible D gene (5 bases). Germline CDR1 reads SGHAT; CDR2 reads FQDESV (reference sequence). The CDR3 has 14 amino acids. This CDR3 reads CASTRGNPQETQYF. The DNA for the CDR3 is TGTGCCAGTACCCGGGGTAATCCACAAGAGACCCAATACTTC.

Turning to this clonotype: Since no conserved phenylalanine or tryptophan closes the CDR3, a read error is the likely cause. The V call is TRBV6-5, the J call TRBJ2-1, with a tentative D call TRBD1 (7 bases). The germline CDR1 and CDR2 sequences are MNHEY and SVGAGI. Trimming stripped 7 bases from V and 3 bases from J, with 16 bases between. The CDR3 loop spans 15 amino acids. CDR3 in amino acids: CASTQGGVHYNEQFI. The CDR3 coding sequence is TGTGCCAGCACCCAGGGGGGAGTACACTACAATGAGCAGTTCATC.

This clonotype was counted many times. The V gene is TRBV29-1, the J gene TRBJ2-7; D not resolved. The CDR3 runs to 12 residues. Germline CDR1 SQVTM, CDR2 ANQGSEA. V was pared by 4 bases and J by 0 bases, with 7 bases between. This CDR3 reads CSVALGSYEQYF. Here the CDR3 DNA reads TGCAGCGTTGCTCTGGGCTCCTACGAGCAGTACTTC.

This clonotype turned up a few times. A much larger clone differs by one base, so this may be a read error. The rearrangement links TRBV20-1 to TRBJ2-5; TRBD1 is a possible D gene (6 bases). This CDR3 is built from 12 residues. Between the trimmed V and J ends, which lost 3 bases and 4 bases, there was a span of 9 bases. CDR1 is DFQATT, CDR2 SNEGSKA, per germline (reference sequence). The CDR3 DNA reads as TGCAGTGCTAGGTTCAGGGGAGAGACCCAGTACTTC. It is translated as CSARFRGETQYF.

Comment on this clonotype: A much bigger clone sits one base away, suggesting this may be a read error. V is TRBV5-4 and J is TRBJ1-6, with 7 bases identical to TRBD1. Germline loops: CDR1 SGHNT, CDR2 YYREEE (reference sequence). The CDR3 covers 15 residues. This CDR3 reads CASSFGTANNSLLHF. CDR3 coding DNA: TGTGCCAGCAGCTTCGGGACAGCCAATAATTCACTCCTCCACTTT.

This clonotype has a handful of counts. This could be a read error, since a much larger clone is one nucleotide away. V is TRBV5-6 and J is TRBJ2-3; D not resolved. CDR1 is SGHDT, CDR2 YYEEEE, per germline. This CDR3 spans 15 amino acids. The CDR3 coding sequence is TGTGCCAGCAGCACGTGGGTCAGTCGCACAGATATGCAGTATTTT. Amino acid sequence: CASSTWVSRTDMQYF.

J is TRBJ1-6 and V is TRBV28; a possible D gene is TRBD1 (6 bases). Germline-derived CDR1 and CDR2 are MDHEN and SYDVKM. This CDR3 is built from 18 residues. Trimming removed 1 base from V and 7 bases from J, with 20 bases in between. CDR3: CASSLLPTPRGGNSPLHF. CDR3 sequence (DNA): TGTGCCAGCAGTTTATTGCCCACCCCCAGGGGAGGAAATTCACCCCTCCACTTT.

To note about this clonotype: As the CDR3 is not closed by the conserved phenylalanine or tryptophan, this likely results from a read error. This chain joins TRBV6-5 and TRBJ2-2; D gene unclear. Trimming took off 5 bases at V and 6 bases at J, with 13 bases between the two ends. The CDR3 consists of 14 residues. Germline V gene lookup returns CDR1 MNHEY and CDR2 SVGAGI. The DNA of the CDR3 is TGTGCCAGCAGTGGGCATGGTGCCGCCGGGGAGCTGTTTTAT. Amino acids: CASSGHGAAGELFY.